The 28 T cell receptor beta chains given below trace back to one sample, sequenced in a study of blood T cell repertoires in COVID-19. The method was immunoSEQ multiplex PCR; TCRdb's version includes in-frame clones alone and lacks a portion of them. The sample contains approximately 200,000 clones, under 90% of which appear only once. Input material: peripheral blood. These receptors were obtained from a person between 70 and 80 years old with COVID-19, enrolled during active disease.

V and J are TRBV5-6 and TRBJ2-7; tentative D call: TRBD2 (5 bases). The germline V gene has CDR1 SGHDT and CDR2 YYEEEE. Trimming took 0 bases from V and 5 from J, leaving 21 bases between them. The CDR3 contains 17 residues. DNA for the CDR3: TGTGCCAGCAGCTTGGCCCGGGGTAGCCCGAGTGGCGACGAGCAGTACTTC. Protein: CASSLARGSPSGDEQYF.

The table lists this clone with a count of one. V is TRBV21-1 and J is TRBJ1-1; the table calls TRBD1, which could not be checked here. TRBV21-1 is an annotated pseudogene. CDR3 size: 15 residues. CDR3: CASSKERQGFTEAFF. CDR3 DNA sequence: TGTGCCAGCAGCAAAGAGCGACAGGGGTTCACTGAAGCTTTCTTT.

V usage is TRBV6-2 or TRBV6-3 and J usage is TRBJ2-1, with 7 nucleotides matching TRBD2. Per germline, CDR1 MNHEY and CDR2 SVGEGT. The V segment lost 6 bases and the J segment 9 bases; nucleotides outside the gene matches: 11. The length of the CDR3 is 14 residues. The CDR3 DNA reads as TGTGCCAGCAGCAACGGGGGGTATAATGGTGAGCAGTTCTTC. This codes for CASSNGGYNGEQFF.

The CDR3 DNA reads as TGCGCCAGCAGCCCCTCCGTAAGGGGCGCGGACATGGGGAATGAGCAGTTCTTC. It encodes CASSPSVRGADMGNEQFF. This sequence joins TRBV5-1 and TRBJ2-1; a possible D gene is TRBD1 (5 bases). The V gene's germline CDR1 is SGHRS and CDR2 YFSETQ. V lost 4 bases to trimming and J lost 7 bases, with 27 bases between them. The CDR3 extends over 18 amino acids.

The chain joins TRBV3-1 (or the pseudogene TRBV3-2) to TRBJ2-1, with a weak D call TRBD2 (6 bases). CDR1 is LGHDT and CDR2 is YNNKEL in the germline V gene (reference sequence). This CDR3 contains 13 residues. The ends were cut back, 2 bases at V and 7 bases at J, with 9 bases in the middle. CDR3 in DNA: TGTGCCAGCAGCCAATTCCGGGGGAATGAGCAGTTCTTC. Encoded protein: CASSQFRGNEQFF.

The rearrangement links TRBV3-1 (or the pseudogene TRBV3-2) to TRBJ1-3; D not certain. The CDR3 length is 15 residues. V lost 4 bases and J lost 1, with 11 bases in between. Germline V gene lookup returns CDR1 LGHDT and CDR2 YNNKEL (reference sequence). CDR3 bases: TGTGCCAGCAGCCCCGTCCGGGGATCTGGAAACACCATATATTTT. Translated, it gives CASSPVRGSGNTIYF.

CDR3 sequence: CASSLAALAGVRSSQETQYF. The DNA for the CDR3 is TGTGCCAGCAGCTTAGCAGCCCTAGCGGGAGTTCGGTCCTCACAAGAGACCCAGTACTTC. This rearrangement joins TRBV7-2 to TRBJ2-5, with 10 nucleotides matching TRBD2. CDR1 and CDR2 from the germline V gene are SGHTA and FQGNSA. This CDR3 is 20 amino acids long. The junction had 15 bases not matched to a gene; V was cut back by 0 bases and J by 2 bases.

The chain combines TRBV3-1 (or the pseudogene TRBV3-2) with TRBJ2-7; D is ambiguous. Germline V gives CDR1 LGHDT, CDR2 YNNKEL (reference sequence). The CDR3 sequence is 11 residues long. The V gene lost 9 bases and the J gene lost 1 base, with 7 bases spanning the gap. CDR3 in amino acids: CASSLSYEQYF. The DNA of the CDR3 is TGTGCCAGTTCCCTGTCCTACGAGCAGTACTTC.

The rearrangement uses TRBV28 and TRBJ2-5; 9 bases are a match to TRBD2. The CDR3 consists of 15 residues. Losses at the gene ends were 5 bases for V and 5 bases for J; bases not matched to a gene: 9. CDR1 is MDHEN and CDR2 is SYDVKM in the germline V gene. DNA of the CDR3: TGTGCCAGCAGTGGGGGCGGGAGGGCCCTTGAGACCCAGTACTTC. Encoded protein: CASSGGGRALETQYF.

This chain uses TRBV7-3 with TRBJ1-2; tentative D call: TRBD1 (5 bases). The CDR3 runs to 15 residues. V gave up 0 bases and J gave up 4 bases, with 12 bases separating them. Germline V gene sequence: CDR1 SGHTA, CDR2 FQGTGA. DNA for the CDR3: TGTGCCAGCAGCTTAACGGGGGGACCCATCTATGGCTACACCTTC. It specifies CASSLTGGPIYGYTF.

The chain joins TRBV13 to TRBJ2-1; 9 bases agree with TRBD2. The CDR3 has 17 amino acids. The junction had 12 bases not matched to a gene; V was cut back by 2 bases and J by 7 bases. The V gene's germline CDR1 is PRHDT and CDR2 FYEKMQ (reference sequence). CDR3 sequence reads: CASSLNKGREGLNEQFF. The CDR3 DNA reads as TGTGCCAGCAGCTTAAATAAGGGGCGGGAGGGCCTGAATGAGCAGTTCTTC. Complete variable domain (other parts from reference TRBV13 and TRBJ2-1): AAGVIQSPRHLIKEKRETATLKCYPIPRHDTVYWYQQGPGQDPQFLISFYEKMQSDKGSIPDRFSAQQFSDYHSELNMSSLELGDSALYFCASSLNKGREGLNEQFFGPGTRLTVL.

The chain has TRBV29-1 and TRBJ1-1; 9 bases are a match to TRBD1. The trim removed 6 bases at V and 1 base at J, leaving 9 bases unmatched. Germline CDR1 reads SQVTM; CDR2 reads ANQGSEA. The CDR3 extends over 15 amino acids. CDR3 protein: CSVAPGQGPNTEAFF. The CDR3 bases are TGCAGCGTCGCTCCGGGACAGGGTCCGAACACTGAAGCTTTCTTT.

This rearrangement joins TRBV29-1 to TRBJ2-1; 7 bases map to TRBD2. The CDR3 is made up of 15 amino acids. Losses at the gene ends were 4 bases for V and 7 bases for J; bases not matched to a gene: 13. CDR1 SQVTM and CDR2 ANQGSEA come from the germline V gene. The CDR3 spells CSVVLPSAGRNEQFF. CDR3 DNA sequence: TGCAGCGTTGTCCTTCCTAGCGCCGGGAGGAATGAGCAGTTCTTC.

The rearrangement links TRBV27 to TRBJ1-5; D is perhaps TRBD1 (5 bases). V was cut by 3 bases and J by 2 bases, with 11 bases left in between. Germline CDR1 MNHEY, CDR2 SMNVEV (reference sequence). This CDR3 comprises 15 residues. CDR3 nucleotide sequence: TGTGCCAGCAGTTTGGGGCCGGGAGGCAATCAGCCCCAGCATTTT. Its protein product is CASSLGPGGNQPQHF.

V is TRBV6-5 and J is TRBJ2-3; 13 bases match TRBD2. J was trimmed by 8 bases and V by 6 bases; bases with no gene match: 8. Germline values: CDR1 MNHEY, CDR2 SVGAGI. CDR3 length equals 15 residues. CDR3 region: CASSTSGTSGVTQYF. CDR3 nucleotide sequence: TGTGCCAGCAGCACCTCCGGGACTAGCGGGGTTACGCAGTATTTT.

The DNA for the CDR3 is TGTGCCAGCAGCCCACGGTCGGGGATTAATGAAAAACTGTTTTTT. Amino acid sequence: CASSPRSGINEKLFF. The chain employs TRBV4-2 and TRBJ1-4, with unresolved D. V was shortened by 4 bases and J by 4 bases, with 13 bases between the two germline ends. Germline values: CDR1 LGHNA, CDR2 YNFKEQ. The CDR3 covers 15 residues.

The V call is TRBV7-2, the J call TRBJ2-6; 7 positions agree with TRBD1. CDR3 length: 15 amino acids. V was pared by 4 bases and J by 4 bases, with 4 bases of the junction left unmatched. Germline CDR1 reads SGHTA; CDR2 reads FQGNSA. CDR3 sequence: CASSSTGYGANVLTF. CDR3 in DNA: TGTGCCAGCAGCTCGACAGGGTACGGGGCCAACGTCCTGACTTTC.

This clone was counted between two and nine times. This rearrangement joins TRBV7-2 to TRBJ2-3; TRBD2 agrees at 11 bases. From germline, CDR1 is SGHTA and CDR2 FQGNSA. The CDR3 consists of 18 residues. V shed 1 base, J shed 2 bases, and the junction held 8 bases outside the gene matches. Here the CDR3 DNA reads TGTGCCAGCAGCTTAGTGGGCGGGACTAGCGGCTACACAGATACGCAGTATTTT. This sequence encodes CASSLVGGTSGYTDTQYF.

The rearrangement joins TRBV5-1 to TRBJ1-5, with TRBD1 identical over 8 bases. The CDR3 has 15 amino acids. V lost 4 bases to trimming and J lost 3 bases; unmatched junction nucleotides: 6. Germline-derived CDR1 and CDR2 are SGHRS and YFSETQ. In DNA, the CDR3 is TGCGCCAGCAGCGAAGGGACAGGTGACAATCAGCCCCAGCATTTT. Protein: CASSEGTGDNQPQHF.

This clone occurred many times. The chain carries TRBV6-2 or TRBV6-3 and TRBJ1-6; no reliable D call. Germline values: CDR1 MNHEY, CDR2 SVGEGT. V was clipped by 4 bases and J by 14 bases, with 15 bases between them. The CDR3 totals 13 residues. In DNA, the CDR3 is TGTGCCAGCAGTTTAATCCCCCGGGGATCCCTCCACTTT. It translates to CASSLIPRGSLHF.

The chain is built from TRBV4-3 and TRBJ2-5; TRBD2 aligns across 7 bases. Trimming cost V 0 bases and J 2 bases; bases outside gene matches: 9. This CDR3 has 17 residues. From germline, CDR1 is LGHNA and CDR2 YSLEER. The CDR3 DNA reads TGCGCCAGCAGCCAAGATCGGGCGGGGGAAGATCAAGAGACCCAGTACTTC. It yields the protein CASSQDRAGEDQETQYF.

The chain links TRBV5-1 to TRBJ2-3; 7 bases agree with TRBD2. This CDR3 spans 14 amino acids. With 3 bases clipped from V and 5 bases from J, the junction kept 6 bases outside the gene matches. The germline CDR1 and CDR2 sequences are SGHRS and YFSETQ. The CDR3 DNA reads TGCGCCAGCAGCTCCCGACTAGCCGAAGATACGCAGTATTTT. It is translated as CASSSRLAEDTQYF.

This clone came up a few times. This sequence joins TRBV6-1 and TRBJ2-1; 11 positions agree with TRBD1. CDR3 length: 14 amino acids. The V gene's germline CDR1 is MNHNS and CDR2 SASEGT. J lost 11 bases, V lost 3 bases, and 6 bases had no gene match. As DNA, the CDR3 is TGTGCCAGCAGTGACGGGACAGGGGGGATTAAGCAGTTCTTC. Translation gives CASSDGTGGIKQFF.

The chain uses TRBV19 and TRBJ1-5, with D possibly being TRBD1 (5 bases). CDR1 and CDR2 (germline): LNHDA, SQIVND (reference sequence). V was cut by 2 bases and J by 6 bases, with 14 bases left in between. This CDR3 region has 15 residues. The CDR3 region has the DNA TGTGCCAGTAGTATAATGTCAGGGCGAGTTCAGCCCCAGCATTTT. As protein: CASSIMSGRVQPQHF.

This clone appeared many times. The chain recombines TRBV7-9 with TRBJ1-1, with 7 bases identical to TRBD1. This CDR3 spans 16 amino acids. Germline lookup yields CDR1 SEHNR and CDR2 FQNEAQ (reference sequence). V lost 5 bases and J lost 4; bases outside the gene matches: 13. The CDR3 region is CASSGDRTTGLTEAFF. The CDR3 DNA follows: TGTGCCAGCAGCGGAGACCGAACGACAGGGCTCACTGAAGCTTTCTTT.

The chain has TRBV7-8 and TRBJ2-4; a weak D match, TRBD2 (5 bases). Germline-derived CDR1 and CDR2 are SGHVS and FQNEAQ. The ends were cut back, 1 base at V and 1 base at J, with 5 bases in the middle. There are 14 residues in the CDR3. This CDR3 is CASSLGGAKNIQYF. CDR3 nucleotide sequence: TGTGCCAGCAGCTTAGGAGGGGCCAAAAACATTCAGTACTTC.

This chain links TRBV27 with TRBJ1-5; 8 nucleotides agree with TRBD1. There are 15 residues in the CDR3. V shed 6 bases, J shed 3 bases, and the junction held 7 bases outside the gene matches. Germline CDR1 MNHEY, CDR2 SMNVEV (reference sequence). CDR3 loop: CASSSMTGVNQPQHF. The CDR3 nucleotides are TGTGCCAGCAGCAGCATGACAGGGGTCAATCAGCCCCAGCATTTT.

The chain links TRBV10-3 to TRBJ1-3, with 7 positions matching TRBD1. V lost 5 bases, J lost 0 bases, and 1 base stayed unmatched. Germline-derived CDR1 and CDR2 are ENHRY and SYGVKD. The CDR3 contains 14 residues. CDR3 in DNA: TGTGCCATCAGTACAGGGGACTCTGGAAACACCATATATTTT. This encodes CAISTGDSGNTIYF.